This note documents a single T cell receptor (beta chain) sequence. Germline assignment: CDR1 SGHNT and CDR2 YYREEE (reference sequence). V was clipped by 4 bases and J by 3 bases, with 9 bases between them. The CDR3 runs to 13 residues. This record comes from a study of blood T cell repertoires in COVID-19. Study summary: Acute-phase and convalescent COVID-19 samples originated in the United States, Italy and Spain.

Repertoires were generated with immunoSEQ multiplex PCR, while TCRdb's copy carries only in-frame clones and drops some. Of 250,000 to 300,000 clones in the sample, around 81% were seen once. This receptor was identified in a woman aged 55-75 years with active or convalescent COVID-19. The chain is built from TRBV5-4 and TRBJ2-3; D uncertain. Material: peripheral blood. As DNA, the CDR3 is TGTGCCAGCAGCCAGGTTGGGACAGATACGCAGTATTTT. Protein product: CASSQVGTDTQYF.